This TCR beta chain comes out of a study of T-cell reconstitution after alpha-beta-depleted transplantation in children. Study-level points and caveats: Reportedly, alpha-beta T cells present about two months post-transplant originated from several hundred expanded clones of graft origin. T-cell numbers and diversity, one year after transplant, stemmed largely from T cells that were newly produced. Where some patients showed high TCRbeta diversity at day 60, it came from recipient T cells and thymic progenitors that had survived.

CDR3 length: 14 residues. V lost 8 bases, J lost 6 bases, and 16 bases lay in between. Germline V gene sequence: CDR1 WSHSY, CDR2 SAAADI. Unique molecular identifiers were incorporated when the TCRbeta library was constructed. In TCRdb, the PCR reads were re-called with MiXCR into one record per CDR3 protein. The data contain 140,000 or so distinct CDR3 sequences, 7.5% to 9% of them singletons. This clonotype was seen at least ten times. The antigen is unknown. The sample in question was PBMCs, mostly from graft donor cells, obtained 180 days after TCRalphabeta/CD19-depleted stem cell transplant. The clonotype comes from a female patient under 10 years old who had a stem cell transplant for congenital amegakaryocytic thrombocytopenia, so the T cells may come from the graft donor. The gene calls are TRBV10-2 and TRBJ1-4; D is ambiguous. CDR3 sequence reads: CASHRGRSDEKLFF. CDR3 bases: TGCGCCAGCCATAGAGGACGTTCGGATGAAAAACTGTTTTTT.